Reported below is one TCR beta chain. Germline-derived CDR1 and CDR2 are SGDLS and YYNGEE. The CDR3 spans 13 residues. Trimming took 2 bases from V and 8 from J, leaving 13 bases between them. This sample is part of a study of blood T cell repertoires in COVID-19. Study-wide context: The samples span acute and convalescent COVID-19 from the United States, Italy and Spain. Sources were T cells, B-cell-depleted T cells, or PBMCs; the material itself was cDNA or gDNA.

In the study's own analysis: Amplification from reference gene primers served as the basis for estimated nucleated cell counts. Sequencing used immunoSEQ multiplex PCR; TCRdb keeps in-frame clones, though not all of them. V, J and clone size derive from that table, while D and trimming were established from the DNA sequence. The repertoire consists of roughly 55,000 clones, with approximately 80% occurring once and the leading ten covering about 15%. This receptor was taken from a human donor with active or convalescent COVID-19. The donor label of this sample is uncertain. Sequenced sample: peripheral blood. This chain connects TRBV9 to TRBJ1-2, with D unclear. The CDR3 spells CASSVKESTGYTF. DNA for the CDR3: TGTGCCAGCAGCGTTAAGGAGAGTACCGGCTACACCTTC.